These T cell receptor beta chains were read from a single sample in a study of blood T cell repertoires in COVID-19. Measured with immunoSEQ multiplex PCR; TCRdb has only the in-frame clones, and not every one. Seen here are about 220,000 clones, roughly nine tenths observed once, and the top ten hold more than 2.5%. The sample was PBMCs or T cells enriched from blood (not recorded which). The receptor source for this set is a young woman who had recovered from COVID-19. Both conserved end residues are part of each CDR3. The order of the fields is V gene, J gene, D gene, clone size, CDR3 protein, CDR3 DNA. D genes are given only for firm matches. Part of the rows lack a size; the others show once, few, many or a class for expanded clones.

v_gene: TRBV6-2/TRBV6-3; j_gene: TRBJ2-2; d_gene: NA; abundance: NA; CDR3aa: CASSIRNTGELFF; CDR3nt: TGTGCCAGCAGTATTAGGAACACCGGGGAGCTGTTTTTT
v_gene: TRBV27; j_gene: TRBJ2-3; d_gene: NA; abundance: NA; CDR3aa: CASSLLQGVADTQYF; CDR3nt: TGTGCCAGCAGTTTATTGCAGGGTGTCGCAGATACGCAGTATTTT
v_gene: TRBV7-9; j_gene: TRBJ2-1; d_gene: TRBD2; abundance: NA; CDR3aa: CASSLVSGGPNEQFF; CDR3nt: TGTGCCAGCAGCTTAGTTAGCGGGGGTCCCAATGAGCAGTTCTTC
v_gene: TRBV7-2; j_gene: TRBJ2-7; d_gene: NA; abundance: NA; CDR3aa: CASSPGRGYEQYF; CDR3nt: TGTGCCAGCAGCCCCGGGCGGGGCTACGAGCAGTACTTC
v_gene: TRBV27; j_gene: TRBJ1-6; d_gene: TRBD1; abundance: once; CDR3aa: CASSGKGQGNSPLHF; CDR3nt: TGTGCCAGCAGTGGGAAGGGACAGGGGAATTCACCCCTCCACTTT
v_gene: TRBV19; j_gene: TRBJ1-2; d_gene: NA; abundance: NA; CDR3aa: CASSMSGVGYGYTF; CDR3nt: TGTGCCAGTAGTATGTCCGGGGTCGGGTATGGCTACACCTTC
v_gene: TRBV10-3; j_gene: TRBJ1-5; d_gene: NA; abundance: NA; CDR3aa: CAIGWGGQPQHF; CDR3nt: TGTGCCATCGGTTGGGGAGGTCAGCCCCAGCATTTT
v_gene: TRBV25-1; j_gene: TRBJ1-1; d_gene: NA; abundance: NA; CDR3aa: CASSRGNTEAFF; CDR3nt: TGTGCCAGCAGCCGCGGGAACACTGAAGCTTTCTTT
v_gene: TRBV13; j_gene: TRBJ2-7; d_gene: NA; abundance: NA; CDR3aa: CASSVQGGYEQYF; CDR3nt: TGTGCCAGCAGCGTACAGGGGGGGTACGAGCAGTACTTC
v_gene: TRBV5-1; j_gene: TRBJ1-3; d_gene: NA; abundance: NA; CDR3aa: CASSLAPGAGNTIYF; CDR3nt: TGCGCCAGCAGCTTGGCCCCGGGAGCCGGAAACACCATATATTTT
v_gene: TRBV24-1; j_gene: TRBJ2-3; d_gene: TRBD1; abundance: NA; CDR3aa: CATSDSRQGTTDTQYF; CDR3nt: TGTGCCACCAGTGATTCCCGACAGGGGACCACAGATACGCAGTATTTT
v_gene: TRBV25-1; j_gene: TRBJ1-2; d_gene: NA; abundance: NA; CDR3aa: CASSLGGVPNYGYTF; CDR3nt: TGTGCCAGCAGTCTGGGGGGGGTCCCTAACTATGGCTACACCTTC
v_gene: TRBV21-1; j_gene: TRBJ1-5; d_gene: NA; abundance: NA; CDR3aa: CASSKQGMHQPQHF; CDR3nt: TGTGCCAGCAGCAAACAGGGGATGCATCAGCCCCAGCATTTT
v_gene: TRBV15; j_gene: TRBJ1-1; d_gene: TRBD1; abundance: NA; CDR3aa: CATSTLTHRGDTNTEAFF; CDR3nt: TGTGCCACCAGCACCTTAACTCACAGGGGGGATACGAACACTGAAGCTTTCTTT
v_gene: TRBV7-2; j_gene: TRBJ1-2; d_gene: NA; abundance: NA; CDR3aa: CASSFSRSDYGYTF; CDR3nt: TGTGCCAGCAGCTTCTCGAGATCGGACTATGGCTACACCTTC
v_gene: TRBV9; j_gene: TRBJ1-1; d_gene: TRBD1; abundance: NA; CDR3aa: CASSKVGQGVNTEAFF; CDR3nt: TGTGCCAGCAGCAAGGTGGGACAGGGGGTGAACACTGAAGCTTTCTTT
v_gene: TRBV15; j_gene: TRBJ2-1; d_gene: NA; abundance: NA; CDR3aa: CATSRDLGSGGVVHEQFF; CDR3nt: TGTGCCACCAGCAGAGATCTGGGTAGCGGCGGGGTTGTCCATGAGCAGTTCTTC
v_gene: TRBV10-3; j_gene: TRBJ1-1; d_gene: TRBD1; abundance: NA; CDR3aa: CATNPRGMTGMNTEAFF; CDR3nt: TGTGCCACCAACCCGCGTGGGATGACAGGGATGAACACTGAAGCTTTCTTT
v_gene: TRBV7-9; j_gene: TRBJ1-3; d_gene: TRBD1; abundance: NA; CDR3aa: CASSLRDREDGNTIYF; CDR3nt: TGTGCCAGCAGCCTACGCGACAGGGAGGACGGAAACACCATATATTTT
v_gene: TRBV5-6; j_gene: TRBJ1-1; d_gene: NA; abundance: NA; CDR3aa: CASTAGAGGAEAFF; CDR3nt: TGTGCCAGCACCGCCGGGGCGGGGGGAGCTGAAGCTTTCTTT
v_gene: TRBV11-2; j_gene: TRBJ2-5; d_gene: TRBD2; abundance: NA; CDR3aa: CASSSGLAGDQETQYF; CDR3nt: TGTGCCAGCAGCTCCGGACTAGCGGGGGACCAAGAGACCCAGTACTTC
v_gene: TRBV6-5; j_gene: TRBJ1-6; d_gene: NA; abundance: NA; CDR3aa: CASSYLQNSPLHF; CDR3nt: TGTGCCAGCAGTTACCTCCAGAATTCACCCCTCCACTTT
v_gene: TRBV4-3; j_gene: TRBJ1-4; d_gene: NA; abundance: NA; CDR3aa: CASSQGFEGSILFF; CDR3nt: TGCGCCAGCAGCCAAGGATTTGAGGGCTCAATACTGTTTTTT
v_gene: TRBV4-1; j_gene: TRBJ1-2; d_gene: NA; abundance: NA; CDR3aa: CASSPYGGTYGYTF; CDR3nt: TGCGCCAGCAGCCCTTACGGGGGAACCTATGGCTACACCTTC
v_gene: TRBV15; j_gene: TRBJ2-7; d_gene: TRBD1; abundance: NA; CDR3aa: CATTQGDRTPYEQYF; CDR3nt: TGTGCCACCACACAGGGGGACAGGACCCCCTACGAGCAGTACTTC
v_gene: TRBV6-5; j_gene: TRBJ2-7; d_gene: NA; abundance: once; CDR3aa: CASSPPGTSYEQYF; CDR3nt: TGTGCCAGCAGTCCCCCCGGGACTTCCTACGAGCAGTACTTC
v_gene: TRBV19; j_gene: TRBJ2-5; d_gene: TRBD2; abundance: NA; CDR3aa: CASSRLAGDETQYF; CDR3nt: TGTGCCAGTAGCAGACTAGCGGGGGATGAGACCCAGTACTTC
v_gene: TRBV5-1; j_gene: TRBJ2-7; d_gene: TRBD1; abundance: NA; CDR3aa: CASSLGGQGPYEQYF; CDR3nt: TGCGCCAGCAGCTTGGGGGGACAGGGGCCCTACGAGCAGTACTTC
v_gene: TRBV5-1; j_gene: TRBJ1-2; d_gene: NA; abundance: NA; CDR3aa: CASSLGRDGYTF; CDR3nt: TGCGCCAGCAGCTTGGGCAGGGATGGCTACACCTTC
v_gene: TRBV7-4; j_gene: TRBJ1-5; d_gene: NA; abundance: NA; CDR3aa: CASSLPEWQPQHF; CDR3nt: TGTGCCAGCAGCTTACCAGAATGGCAGCCCCAGCATTTT
v_gene: TRBV19; j_gene: TRBJ2-3; d_gene: NA; abundance: NA; CDR3aa: CASSPRGGAFGTDTQYF; CDR3nt: TGTGCCAGTAGTCCGCGTGGGGGGGCATTTGGCACAGATACGCAGTATTTT
v_gene: TRBV11-3; j_gene: TRBJ2-3; d_gene: TRBD1; abundance: NA; CDR3aa: CASSLGQGSTDTQYF; CDR3nt: TGTGCCAGCAGCTTGGGACAGGGGAGCACAGATACGCAGTATTTT
v_gene: TRBV4-1; j_gene: TRBJ1-6; d_gene: NA; abundance: few; CDR3aa: CASRLRQADSPLHF; CDR3nt: TGCGCCAGCAGGCTGAGACAGGCGGATTCACCCCTCCACTTT
v_gene: TRBV5-1; j_gene: TRBJ2-1; d_gene: NA; abundance: NA; CDR3aa: CASSADSTYNEQFF; CDR3nt: TGCGCCAGCAGCGCGGACTCCACCTACAATGAGCAGTTCTTC
v_gene: TRBV10-3; j_gene: TRBJ2-7; d_gene: NA; abundance: NA; CDR3aa: CAISDYEQLYEQYF; CDR3nt: TGTGCCATCAGTGATTACGAACAGCTATACGAGCAGTACTTC
v_gene: TRBV14; j_gene: TRBJ2-6; d_gene: NA; abundance: NA; CDR3aa: CASSLATGANVLTF; CDR3nt: TGTGCCAGCAGCCTAGCGACTGGGGCCAACGTCCTGACTTTC
v_gene: TRBV6-6; j_gene: TRBJ2-3; d_gene: NA; abundance: NA; CDR3aa: CASTYSLPGPQYF; CDR3nt: TGTGCCAGCACATACTCCCTTCCCGGTCCGCAGTATTTT
v_gene: TRBV4-3; j_gene: TRBJ1-4; d_gene: NA; abundance: once; CDR3aa: CASSQDRRRRDHGEGEKLFF; CDR3nt: TGCGCCAGCAGCCAAGACCGCAGACGGAGGGACCATGGGGAGGGGGAAAAACTGTTTTTT
v_gene: TRBV27; j_gene: TRBJ1-6; d_gene: NA; abundance: NA; CDR3aa: CASSFGRAHSPLHF; CDR3nt: TGTGCCAGCAGTTTCGGCAGGGCTCATTCACCCCTCCACTTT
v_gene: TRBV2; j_gene: TRBJ2-3; d_gene: TRBD2; abundance: once; CDR3aa: CASSAGTSGHTDTQYF; CDR3nt: TGTGCCAGCAGTGCCGGGACTAGCGGACACACAGATACGCAGTATTTT
v_gene: TRBV2; j_gene: TRBJ2-5; d_gene: TRBD2; abundance: NA; CDR3aa: CASSGSLAAGAQYF; CDR3nt: TGTGCCAGCAGTGGATCACTAGCGGCAGGCGCCCAGTACTTC
v_gene: TRBV7-2; j_gene: TRBJ2-3; d_gene: NA; abundance: once; CDR3aa: CASSPFAGTDTQYF; CDR3nt: TGTGCCAGCAGCCCCTTTGCGGGAACGGATACGCAGTATTTT
v_gene: TRBV9; j_gene: TRBJ2-5; d_gene: NA; abundance: NA; CDR3aa: CASSTRGAQETQYF; CDR3nt: TGTGCCAGCAGCACTCGGGGGGCACAAGAGACCCAGTACTTC
v_gene: TRBV18; j_gene: TRBJ2-1; d_gene: TRBD2; abundance: NA; CDR3aa: CASSLRLAVYNEQFF; CDR3nt: TGTGCCAGCTCACTACGACTAGCGGTCTACAATGAGCAGTTCTTC
v_gene: TRBV11-3; j_gene: TRBJ2-5; d_gene: TRBD1; abundance: NA; CDR3aa: CASSTTGVETQYF; CDR3nt: TGTGCCAGCAGCACGACAGGGGTGGAGACCCAGTACTTC
v_gene: TRBV4-1; j_gene: TRBJ1-2; d_gene: TRBD1; abundance: once; CDR3aa: CASRTSQTGGKEGYTF; CDR3nt: TGCGCCAGCAGGACCTCACAGACAGGGGGCAAGGAAGGCTACACCTTC
v_gene: TRBV7-2; j_gene: TRBJ2-7; d_gene: NA; abundance: NA; CDR3aa: CASSRSGPYEQYF; CDR3nt: TGTGCCAGCAGTCGAAGCGGCCCCTACGAGCAGTACTTC
v_gene: TRBV11-2; j_gene: TRBJ1-3; d_gene: NA; abundance: NA; CDR3aa: CASSFGGSGNTIYF; CDR3nt: TGTGCCAGCAGCTTCGGAGGTTCTGGAAACACCATATATTTT
v_gene: TRBV5-4; j_gene: TRBJ1-1; d_gene: NA; abundance: NA; CDR3aa: CASSLDSITNTEAFF; CDR3nt: TGTGCCAGCAGCTTGGACAGCATTACGAACACTGAAGCTTTCTTT
v_gene: TRBV7-2; j_gene: TRBJ2-7; d_gene: TRBD1; abundance: NA; CDR3aa: CASSVFTGTGNYEQYF; CDR3nt: TGTGCCAGCAGCGTTTTTACCGGGACAGGGAACTACGAGCAGTACTTC
v_gene: TRBV7-2; j_gene: TRBJ2-4; d_gene: NA; abundance: NA; CDR3aa: CASSSQSVAKNIQYF; CDR3nt: TGTGCCAGCAGTTCCCAGTCAGTAGCCAAAAACATTCAGTACTTC
v_gene: TRBV28; j_gene: TRBJ2-1; d_gene: NA; abundance: once; CDR3aa: CASRWRTGSYNEQFF; CDR3nt: TGTGCCAGCCGTTGGAGGACTGGCTCCTACAATGAGCAGTTCTTC
v_gene: TRBV18; j_gene: TRBJ2-5; d_gene: TRBD2; abundance: NA; CDR3aa: CASSPPTSGGFPKETQYF; CDR3nt: TGTGCCAGCTCCCCTCCGACTAGCGGGGGGTTCCCCAAAGAGACCCAGTACTTC
v_gene: TRBV11-2; j_gene: TRBJ2-5; d_gene: NA; abundance: NA; CDR3aa: CASSLDSDNEYF; CDR3nt: TGTGCCAGCAGCTTAGATTCGGACAATGAGTACTTC
v_gene: TRBV3-1/TRBV3-2; j_gene: TRBJ2-7; d_gene: NA; abundance: NA; CDR3aa: CASRGGYEQYF; CDR3nt: TGTGCCAGCAGAGGAGGATACGAGCAGTACTTC
v_gene: TRBV12-3/TRBV12-4; j_gene: TRBJ2-7; d_gene: TRBD2; abundance: NA; CDR3aa: CASGLADEQYF; CDR3nt: TGTGCCAGCGGACTAGCCGACGAGCAGTACTTC
v_gene: TRBV7-2; j_gene: TRBJ1-2; d_gene: TRBD1; abundance: NA; CDR3aa: CASSPTGNYGYTF; CDR3nt: TGTGCCAGCAGTCCGACAGGGAACTATGGCTACACCTTC